This T cell receptor beta chain is from a study of spatial heterogeneity in lung cancer. Study summary: Matched bulk RNA-seq provided a T cell module score, and TCR transcript counts in tumor regions correlated strongly with it. General study results and limits: One measure, the expanded intratumoral alpha and beta TCR count, tracked tumor mutation counts.

Time point in this sample: sample taken at primary tumor resection. Sequencing covered unsorted whole RNA taken from tumor, nontumor lung or frozen PBMC. This clonotype was counted many times. Its specificity is unknown. The CDR3 has 15 amino acids. The germline gives CDR1 SGDLS, CDR2 YYNGEE. Trimming pared 0 bases from V and 5 bases from J, leaving 14 bases between. TCR cDNA molecules were tagged individually, and each one carried a unique molecular identifier. TCRdb itself ran the 5' RACE reads through MiXCR, one entry per CDR3 protein. The sample lists roughly 28,000 distinct CDR3 sequences, 7% to 7.5% occurring once.

This receptor was obtained from a male donor with early-stage non-small cell lung cancer. The input for sequencing was lung tumor tissue, taken at surgery. The genes are TRBV9 and TRBJ1-1; D not certain. CDR3 sequence (DNA): TGTGCCAGCAGCGTAGATGGCAGCTTCTTGACTGAAGCTTTCTTT. It encodes CASSVDGSFLTEAFF.